These T cell receptor beta chains were read from a single sample in a study of T cell responses to AZD1222 COVID-19 vaccine. The protocol was immunoSEQ multiplex PCR, while the TCRdb copy is restricted to in-frame clones and leaves out a portion. The profile covers approximately 130,000 clones, with 65% to 90% appearing a single time and about 27% taken by the ten largest. The specimen comprised peripheral blood, sampled 28 days after the second AZD1222 dose. These receptor sequences come from an adult who received the AZD1222 COVID-19 vaccine. CDR3s include the opening cysteine and the closing phenylalanine or tryptophan. The D gene is left open where the match is weak. Not all rows give a size; the values are once, few, many and, for expanded clones, a class.

CDR3aa	CDR3nt	v_gene	j_gene	d_gene	abundance
CASSLQGLNTGELFF	TGTGCCAGCAGCTTACAGGGTCTTAACACCGGGGAGCTGTTTTTT	TRBV7-3	TRBJ2-2	.	.
CASSPRQSRGKNIQYF	TGTGCCAGCAGCCCCCGACAGAGCCGTGGCAAAAACATTCAGTACTTC	TRBV7-2	TRBJ2-4	.	.
CASSRQNTGELFF	TGTGCCAGCAGCCGACAGAACACCGGGGAGCTGTTTTTT	TRBV14	TRBJ2-2	.	.
CASSLGYQPQHF	TGTGCCAGCAGCTTGGGTTATCAGCCCCAGCATTTT	TRBV5-6	TRBJ1-5	.	.
CASSLEQGGQFF	TGTGCCAGCAGTTTAGAACAGGGAGGGCAGTTCTTC	TRBV12-3/TRBV12-4	TRBJ2-1	.	.
CASSLNTGGNQPQHF	TGCGCCAGCAGCTTGAACACTGGGGGCAATCAGCCCCAGCATTTT	TRBV5-1	TRBJ1-5	.	few
CASRPEQGWAPLHF	TGTGCCAGCAGACCCGAACAGGGTTGGGCACCCCTCCACTTT	TRBV28	TRBJ1-6	.	once
CATKTGKGGGYTF	TGTGCCACCAAGACAGGGAAAGGGGGTGGCTACACCTTC	TRBV5-6	TRBJ1-2	TRBD1	.
CASSFRGLTYGYTF	TGTGCCAGCAGTTTTCGAGGGCTGACCTATGGCTACACCTTC	TRBV28	TRBJ1-2	.	.
CASSPGSSYEQYF	TGTGCCAGCAGCCCAGGGAGCTCCTACGAGCAGTACTTC	TRBV28	TRBJ2-7	.	.
CSVEEGADEKLFF	TGCAGCGTTGAAGAGGGGGCGGATGAAAAACTGTTTTTT	TRBV29-1	TRBJ1-4	.	.
CASSQGTSYGYTF	TGTGCCAGCAGCCAAGGGACATCCTATGGCTACACCTTC	TRBV14	TRBJ1-2	.	.
CAISGHKGAAGELFF	TGTGCCATCAGTGGCCACAAGGGGGCGGCCGGGGAGCTGTTTTTT	TRBV10-3	TRBJ2-2	TRBD1	.
CASRSLAGGGNEQFF	TGTGCCAGCAGGTCCCTGGCGGGGGGAGGCAATGAGCAGTTCTTC	TRBV27	TRBJ2-1	TRBD2	.
CASSHRGKNEQFF	TGTGCCAGCAGCCACAGGGGGAAGAATGAGCAGTTCTTC	TRBV7-9	TRBJ2-1	TRBD1	once
CASSQQLAGGGNEQFF	TGCGCCAGCAGCCAACAACTAGCGGGGGGAGGTAATGAGCAGTTCTTC	TRBV4-3	TRBJ2-1	TRBD2	.
CASSIRRGGETQYF	TGTGCCAGTAGTATAAGGCGGGGGGGAGAGACCCAGTACTTC	TRBV19	TRBJ2-5	TRBD2	.
CASSSAYATGTGSTDTQYF	TGCGCCAGCAGCTCCGCCTATGCTACCGGGACTGGAAGCACAGATACGCAGTATTTT	TRBV5-1	TRBJ2-3	.	.
CASSLLGGGQPQHF	TGTGCCAGCAGCCTCTTGGGCGGGGGTCAGCCCCAGCATTTT	TRBV6-2/TRBV6-3	TRBJ1-5	.	.
CASNRGSYGYTF	TGTGCCAGCAACCGGGGAAGCTATGGCTACACCTTC	TRBV28	TRBJ1-2	.	.
CASSVSQGHSPLHF	TGTGCCAGCAGCGTCTCACAGGGGCATTCACCCCTCCACTTT	TRBV9	TRBJ1-6	TRBD1	.
CASSESGSAQGNTEAFF	TGCGCCAGCAGTGAGTCGGGTTCTGCACAGGGGAACACTGAAGCTTTCTTT	TRBV10-1	TRBJ1-1	.	.
CASSAGGAPAYEQYF	TGTGCCAGCAGCGCAGGGGGGGCTCCCGCCTACGAGCAGTACTTC	TRBV9	TRBJ2-7	.	.
CATSDRLYGYTF	TGTGCCACCTCGGACAGGCTTTATGGCTACACCTTC	TRBV24-1	TRBJ1-2	TRBD1	.
CASSDQGYSTDTQYF	TGCGCCAGCAGTGATCAGGGATATAGCACAGATACGCAGTATTTT	TRBV10-2	TRBJ2-3	.	.
CASSQGGGVDTF	TGTGCCAGCAGCCAAGGCGGAGGGGTCGACACCTTC	TRBV3-1/TRBV3-2	TRBJ1-2	.	few
CASSYRGIANYGYTF	TGTGCCAGCTCCTACAGGGGTATCGCTAACTATGGCTACACCTTC	TRBV5-6	TRBJ1-2	TRBD1	once
CATLGWENSREKLFF	TGTGCCACCCTAGGGTGGGAAAATAGTAGGGAAAAACTGTTTTTT	TRBV19	TRBJ1-4	.	.
CASSLSRGGRGKAFF	TGTGCCAGCAGCCTAAGTCGCGGGGGGAGGGGAAAGGCTTTCTTT	TRBV28	TRBJ1-1	.	.
CASSLAGGTDTQYF	TGTGCCAGCAGCTTAGCAGGGGGCACAGATACGCAGTATTTT	TRBV7-9	TRBJ2-3	.	.
CASSQNRGTPLHF	TGTGCCAGCAGCCAAAACAGGGGTACACCCCTCCACTTT	TRBV3-1/TRBV3-2	TRBJ1-6	TRBD1	.
CASSGQGGSPLHF	TGTGCCAGCAGTGGCCAGGGTGGGTCACCCCTCCACTTT	TRBV2	TRBJ1-6	.	.
CASSLWALDRGPGELFF	TGTGCCAGCAGTTTGTGGGCGCTCGACAGGGGTCCCGGGGAGCTGTTTTTT	TRBV28	TRBJ2-2	TRBD1	.
CASSHTTTGKNTIYF	TGTGCCAGCAGCCACACAACGACAGGGAAAAACACCATATATTTT	TRBV3-1/TRBV3-2	TRBJ1-3	TRBD1	.
CSARAEPQHF	TGCAGTGCTAGGGCGGAGCCCCAGCATTTT	TRBV20-1	TRBJ1-5	.	.
CASSYKLEGDYGYTF	TGTGCCAGCAGTTATAAGTTAGAGGGGGACTATGGCTACACCTTC	TRBV6-5	TRBJ1-2	.	.
CASSPTGLWGEQYF	TGTGCCAGCAGTCCGACCGGTTTGTGGGGCGAGCAGTACTTC	TRBV27	TRBJ2-7	.	few
CASSENSNTEAFF	TGCGCCAGCAGTGAGAATTCTAACACTGAAGCTTTCTTT	TRBV10-1	TRBJ1-1	.	.
CASSPTADNSPLHF	TGTGCCAGCTCACCAACAGCGGATAATTCACCCCTCCACTTT	TRBV18	TRBJ1-6	.	.
CASSQLGQSYEQYF	TGTGCCAGCAGCCAACTTGGACAGTCCTACGAGCAGTACTTC	TRBV3-1/TRBV3-2	TRBJ2-7	.	.
CASSLGQGPNQPQHF	TGCGCCAGCAGCTTGGGACAGGGGCCCAATCAGCCCCAGCATTTT	TRBV5-1	TRBJ1-5	TRBD1	once
CASSSHTDTQYF	TGTGCCAGCAGTTCCCACACAGATACGCAGTATTTT	TRBV27	TRBJ2-3	.	.
CASSLARQDRNTGELFF	TGTGCCAGCAGCCTCGCCAGACAGGATAGGAACACCGGGGAGCTGTTTTTT	TRBV21-1	TRBJ2-2	.	.
CASSSDSLNQPQHF	TGTGCCAGCAGCTCGGACAGCCTTAATCAGCCCCAGCATTTT	TRBV7-9	TRBJ1-5	.	.
CASSESFNQPQHF	TGTGCCAGCAGTGAAAGTTTCAATCAGCCCCAGCATTTT	TRBV2	TRBJ1-5	.	once
CASSSGGDLRVQPQHF	TGTGCCAGCAGCTCCGGGGGGGACCTGAGGGTTCAGCCCCAGCATTTT	TRBV9	TRBJ1-5	.	.
CASSQEGREQYF	TGTGCCAGCAGCCAAGAAGGCAGGGAGCAGTACTTC	TRBV4-2	TRBJ2-7	.	.
CASRGGANTGELFF	TGTGCCAGCAGAGGGGGGGCTAACACCGGGGAGCTGTTTTTT	TRBV9	TRBJ2-2	.	.
CASRGDSYEQYF	TGTGCCAGCAGGGGCGACAGTTACGAGCAGTACTTC	TRBV2	TRBJ2-7	.	.
CASSLWRGSTDTQYF	TGTGCCAGCAGCTTATGGAGGGGGAGCACAGATACGCAGTATTTT	TRBV7-6	TRBJ2-3	.	.
CASSQVNGLNSPLHF	TGTGCCAGCAGCCAAGTGAATGGACTCAATTCACCCCTCCACTTT	TRBV14	TRBJ1-6	.	.